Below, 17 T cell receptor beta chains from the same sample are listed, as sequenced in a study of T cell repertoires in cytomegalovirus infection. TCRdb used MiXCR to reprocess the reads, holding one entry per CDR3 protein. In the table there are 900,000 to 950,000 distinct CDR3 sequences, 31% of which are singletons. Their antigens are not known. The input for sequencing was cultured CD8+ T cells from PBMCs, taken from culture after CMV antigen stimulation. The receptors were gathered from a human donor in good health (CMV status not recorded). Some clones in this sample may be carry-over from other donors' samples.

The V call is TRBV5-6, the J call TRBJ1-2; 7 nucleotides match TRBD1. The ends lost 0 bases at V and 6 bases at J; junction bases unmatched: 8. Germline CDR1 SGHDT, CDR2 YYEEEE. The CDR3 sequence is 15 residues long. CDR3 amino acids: CASSLVPDRDDGYTF. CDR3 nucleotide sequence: TGTGCCAGCAGCTTGGTCCCCGACAGGGACGATGGCTACACCTTC.

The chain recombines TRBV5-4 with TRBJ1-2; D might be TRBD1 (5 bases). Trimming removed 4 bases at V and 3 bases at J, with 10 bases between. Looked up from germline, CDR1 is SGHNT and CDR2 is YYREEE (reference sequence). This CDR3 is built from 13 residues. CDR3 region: CASSGHSDYGYTF. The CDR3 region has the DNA TGTGCCAGCAGCGGACATTCCGACTATGGCTACACCTTC.

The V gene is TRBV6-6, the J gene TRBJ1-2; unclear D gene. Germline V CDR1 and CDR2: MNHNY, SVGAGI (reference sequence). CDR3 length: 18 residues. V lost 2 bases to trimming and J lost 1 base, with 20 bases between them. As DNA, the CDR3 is TGTGCCAGCAGTTACGGATTAGCGCCGGCCCGAGATAACTATGGCTACACCTTC. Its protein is CASSYGLAPARDNYGYTF.

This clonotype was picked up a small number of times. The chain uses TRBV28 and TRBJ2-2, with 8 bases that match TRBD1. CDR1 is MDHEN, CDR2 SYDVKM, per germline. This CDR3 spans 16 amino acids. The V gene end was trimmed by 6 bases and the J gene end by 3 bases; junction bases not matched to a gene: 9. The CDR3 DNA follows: TGTGCCAGCAGCCAAGGACAGGGACAGTACACCGGGGAGCTGTTTTTT. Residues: CASSQGQGQYTGELFF. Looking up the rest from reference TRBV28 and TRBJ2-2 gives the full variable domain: DVKVTQSSRYLVKRTGEKVFLECVQDMDHENMFWYRQDPGLGLRLIYFSYDVKMKEKGDIPEGYSVSREKKERFSLILESASTNQTSMYLCASSQGQGQYTGELFFGEGSRLTVL.

DNA for the CDR3: TGTGCCAGCAGTTTATCAGAACTCCGCCCCCCGGAGACCCAGTACTTC. This gives the protein CASSLSELRPPETQYF. The chain uses TRBV28 and TRBJ2-5; D ambiguous. This CDR3 has 16 amino acids. V lost 1 base and J lost 5, with 17 bases in between. Germline CDR1 reads MDHEN; CDR2 reads SYDVKM.

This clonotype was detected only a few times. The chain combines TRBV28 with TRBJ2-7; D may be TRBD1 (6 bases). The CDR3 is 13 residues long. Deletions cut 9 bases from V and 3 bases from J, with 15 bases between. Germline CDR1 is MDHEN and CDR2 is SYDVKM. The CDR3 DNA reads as TGTGCCAGTTCAAGTCGGACAGACTACGAGCAGTACGTC. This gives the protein CASSSRTDYEQYV.

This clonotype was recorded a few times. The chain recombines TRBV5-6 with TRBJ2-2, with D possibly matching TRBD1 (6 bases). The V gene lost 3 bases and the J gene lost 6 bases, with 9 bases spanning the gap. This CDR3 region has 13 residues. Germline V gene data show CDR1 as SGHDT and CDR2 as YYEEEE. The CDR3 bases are TGTGCCAGCAGCTGGACAGTAGCCGGGGAGCTGTTTTTT. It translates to CASSWTVAGELFF.

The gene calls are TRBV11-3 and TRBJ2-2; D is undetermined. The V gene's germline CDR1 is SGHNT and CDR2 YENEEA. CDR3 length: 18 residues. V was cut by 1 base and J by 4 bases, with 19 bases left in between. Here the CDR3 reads CASSLVLEDGWGTGELFF. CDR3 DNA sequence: TGTGCCAGCAGCTTAGTGCTTGAGGACGGCTGGGGCACCGGGGAGCTGTTTTTT.

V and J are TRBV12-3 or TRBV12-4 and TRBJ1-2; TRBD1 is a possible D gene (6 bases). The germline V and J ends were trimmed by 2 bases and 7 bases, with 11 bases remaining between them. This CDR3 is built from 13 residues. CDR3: CASSLRGFGGYTF. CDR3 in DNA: TGTGCCAGCAGTTTAAGGGGGTTCGGTGGCTACACCTTC.

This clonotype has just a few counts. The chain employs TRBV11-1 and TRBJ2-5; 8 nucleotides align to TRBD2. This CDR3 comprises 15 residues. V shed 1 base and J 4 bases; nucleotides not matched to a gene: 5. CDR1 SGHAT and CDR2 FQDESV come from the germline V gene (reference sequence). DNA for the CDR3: TGTGCCAGCAGCTTAGTGGGTAGCGGGGCAGAGACCCAGTACTTC. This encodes CASSLVGSGAETQYF. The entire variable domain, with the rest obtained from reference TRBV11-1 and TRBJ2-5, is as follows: EAEVAQSPRYKITEKSQAVAFWCDPISGHATLYWYRQILGQGPELLVQFQDESVVDDSQLPKDRFSAERLKGVDSTLKIQPAELGDSAMYLCASSLVGSGAETQYFGPGTRLLVL.

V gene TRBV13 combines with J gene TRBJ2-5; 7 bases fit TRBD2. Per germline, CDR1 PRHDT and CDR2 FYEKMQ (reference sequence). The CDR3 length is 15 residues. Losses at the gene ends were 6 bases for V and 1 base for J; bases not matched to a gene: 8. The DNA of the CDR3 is TGTGCCAGCAGTTCCCTAGGCGGGGGCCAAGAGACCCAGTACTTC. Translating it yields CASSSLGGGQETQYF.

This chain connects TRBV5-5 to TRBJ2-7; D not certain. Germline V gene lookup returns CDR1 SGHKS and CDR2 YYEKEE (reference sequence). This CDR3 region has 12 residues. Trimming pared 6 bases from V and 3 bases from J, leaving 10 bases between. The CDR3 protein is CASNTDRYEQYF. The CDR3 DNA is TGTGCCAGCAATACGGACCGCTACGAGCAGTACTTC.

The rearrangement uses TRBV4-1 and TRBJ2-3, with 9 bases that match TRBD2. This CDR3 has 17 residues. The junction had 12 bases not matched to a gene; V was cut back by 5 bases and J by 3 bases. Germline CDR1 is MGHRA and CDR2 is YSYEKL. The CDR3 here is CASSVGISGGRTDTQYF. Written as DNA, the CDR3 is TGCGCCAGCAGCGTTGGAATTAGCGGGGGCAGGACAGATACGCAGTATTTT.

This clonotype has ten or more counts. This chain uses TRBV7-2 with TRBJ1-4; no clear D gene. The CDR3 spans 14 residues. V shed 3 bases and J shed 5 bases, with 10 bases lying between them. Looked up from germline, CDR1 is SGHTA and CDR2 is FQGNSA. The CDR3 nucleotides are TGTGCCAGCAGCTTTCTAGGGCGGAATGAAAAACTGTTTTTT. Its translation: CASSFLGRNEKLFF.

Here the CDR3 reads CASSQGLPPSTYEQYV. The CDR3 DNA reads as TGTGCCAGCAGCCAGGGCCTGCCCCCTTCCACCTACGAGCAGTACGTC. This chain joins TRBV11-2 and TRBJ2-7, with D possibly matching TRBD1 (5 bases). The germline V and J ends were trimmed by 5 bases and 2 bases, with 19 bases remaining between them. Per the germline V gene, CDR1 is SGHAT and CDR2 is FQNNGV. CDR3 length equals 16 residues.

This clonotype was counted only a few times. In DNA, the CDR3 is TGTGCCAGCAGCACTACTACCTCCCCCGTTCGTGAAAAACTGTTTTTT. This codes for CASSTTTSPVREKLFF. The chain is built from TRBV7-6 and TRBJ1-4; D is ambiguous. The CDR3 has 16 amino acids. V was clipped by 5 bases and J by 7 bases, with 20 bases between them. Germline CDR1 reads SGHVS; CDR2 reads FNYEAQ.

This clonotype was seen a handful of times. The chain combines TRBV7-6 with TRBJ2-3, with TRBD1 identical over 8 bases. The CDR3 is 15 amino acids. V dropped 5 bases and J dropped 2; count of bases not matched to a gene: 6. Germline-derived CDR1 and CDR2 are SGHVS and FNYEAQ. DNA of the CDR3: TGTGCCAGCAGCCCACAGGGGGTGGTCACAGATACGCAGTATTTT. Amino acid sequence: CASSPQGVVTDTQYF.